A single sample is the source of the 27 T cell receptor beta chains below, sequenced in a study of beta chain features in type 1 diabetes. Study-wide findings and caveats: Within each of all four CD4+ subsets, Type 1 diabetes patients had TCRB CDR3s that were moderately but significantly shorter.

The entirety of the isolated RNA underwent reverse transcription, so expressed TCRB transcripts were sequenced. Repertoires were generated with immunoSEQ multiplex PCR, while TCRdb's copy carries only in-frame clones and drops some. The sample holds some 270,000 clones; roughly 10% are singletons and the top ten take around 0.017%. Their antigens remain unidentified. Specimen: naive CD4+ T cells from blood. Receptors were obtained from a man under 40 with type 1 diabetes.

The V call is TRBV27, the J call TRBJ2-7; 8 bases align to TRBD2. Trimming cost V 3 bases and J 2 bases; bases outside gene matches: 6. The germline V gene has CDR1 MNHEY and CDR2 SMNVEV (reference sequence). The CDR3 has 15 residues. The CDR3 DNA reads TGTGCCAGCAGTTTCGTTACTAGCGGACCCTACGAGCAGTACTTC. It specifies CASSFVTSGPYEQYF.

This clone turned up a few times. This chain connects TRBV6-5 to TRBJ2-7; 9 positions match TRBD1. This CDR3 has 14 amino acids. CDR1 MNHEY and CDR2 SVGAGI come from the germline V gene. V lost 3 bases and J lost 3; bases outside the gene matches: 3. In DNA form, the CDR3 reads TGTGCCAGCAGTTATAGGGACAGGGACTACGAGCAGTACTTC. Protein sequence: CASSYRDRDYEQYF.

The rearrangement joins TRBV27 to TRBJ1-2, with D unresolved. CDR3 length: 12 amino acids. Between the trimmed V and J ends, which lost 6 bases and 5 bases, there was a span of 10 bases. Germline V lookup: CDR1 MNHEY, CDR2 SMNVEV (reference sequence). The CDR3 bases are TGTGCCAGCAGACGAGATACGTATGGCTACACCTTC. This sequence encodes CASRRDTYGYTF.

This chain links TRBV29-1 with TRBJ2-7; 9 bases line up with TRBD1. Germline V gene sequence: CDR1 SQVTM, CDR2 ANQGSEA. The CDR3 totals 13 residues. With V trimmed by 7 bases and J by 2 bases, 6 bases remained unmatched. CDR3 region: CSGGTGFPYEQYF. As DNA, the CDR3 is TGCAGCGGGGGGACAGGGTTCCCCTACGAGCAGTACTTC.

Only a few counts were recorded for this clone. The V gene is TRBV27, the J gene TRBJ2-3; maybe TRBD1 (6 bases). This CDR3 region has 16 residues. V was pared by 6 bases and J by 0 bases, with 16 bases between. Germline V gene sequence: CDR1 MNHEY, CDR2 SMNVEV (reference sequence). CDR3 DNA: TGTGCCAGCAGCCCATATCCGACAGGCAGCACAGATACGCAGTATTTT. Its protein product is CASSPYPTGSTDTQYF.

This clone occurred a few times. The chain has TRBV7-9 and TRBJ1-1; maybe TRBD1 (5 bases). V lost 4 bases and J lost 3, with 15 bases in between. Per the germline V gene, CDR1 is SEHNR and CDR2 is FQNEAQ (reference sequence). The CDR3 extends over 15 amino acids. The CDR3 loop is CASSSTGGAYTEAFF. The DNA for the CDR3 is TGTGCCAGCAGCTCCACGGGAGGGGCGTACACTGAAGCTTTCTTT.

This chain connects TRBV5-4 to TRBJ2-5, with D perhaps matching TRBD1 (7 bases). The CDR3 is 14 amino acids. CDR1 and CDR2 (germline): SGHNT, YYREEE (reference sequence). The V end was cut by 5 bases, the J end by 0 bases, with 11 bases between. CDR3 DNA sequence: TGTGCCAGCAGTCCAGGGGGGTACCAAGAGACCCAGTACTTC. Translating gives CASSPGGYQETQYF.

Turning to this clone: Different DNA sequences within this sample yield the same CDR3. The CDR3 DNA is TGTGCCAGCAGCTTAGTTAGTCTGTACAATGAGCAGTTCTTC. Encoded protein: CASSLVSLYNEQFF. V usage is TRBV7-9 and J usage is TRBJ2-1; unclear D gene. Deletions cut 1 base from V and 4 bases from J, with 8 bases between. The germline V gene has CDR1 SEHNR and CDR2 FQNEAQ (reference sequence). The CDR3 runs to 14 residues.

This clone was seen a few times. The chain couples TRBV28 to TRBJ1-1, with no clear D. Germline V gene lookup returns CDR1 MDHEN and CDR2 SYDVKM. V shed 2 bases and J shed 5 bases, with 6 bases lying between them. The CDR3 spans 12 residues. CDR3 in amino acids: CASSLTSTEAFF. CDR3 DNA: TGTGCCAGCAGTTTAACGAGTACTGAAGCTTTCTTT.

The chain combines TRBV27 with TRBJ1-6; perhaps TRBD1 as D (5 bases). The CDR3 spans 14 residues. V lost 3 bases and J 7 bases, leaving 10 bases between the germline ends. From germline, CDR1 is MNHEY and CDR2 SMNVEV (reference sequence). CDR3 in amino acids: CASSLFHRNSPLHF. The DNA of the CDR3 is TGTGCCAGCAGTTTGTTCCACAGGAATTCACCCCTCCACTTT.

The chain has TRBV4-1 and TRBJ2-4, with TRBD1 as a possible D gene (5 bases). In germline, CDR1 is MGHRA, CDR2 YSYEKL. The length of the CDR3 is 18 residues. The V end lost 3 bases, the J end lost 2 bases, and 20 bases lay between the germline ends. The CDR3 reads CASSQPGSGPPSKNIQYF. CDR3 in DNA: TGCGCCAGCAGCCAGCCAGGATCAGGGCCTCCCTCCAAAAACATTCAGTACTTC.

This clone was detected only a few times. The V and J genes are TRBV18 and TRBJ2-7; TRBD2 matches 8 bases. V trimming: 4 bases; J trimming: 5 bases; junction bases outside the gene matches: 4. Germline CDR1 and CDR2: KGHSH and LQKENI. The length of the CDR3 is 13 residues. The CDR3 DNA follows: TGTGCCAGCTCACTCCGGGAGGGGGACGAGCAGTACTTC. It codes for CASSLREGDEQYF.

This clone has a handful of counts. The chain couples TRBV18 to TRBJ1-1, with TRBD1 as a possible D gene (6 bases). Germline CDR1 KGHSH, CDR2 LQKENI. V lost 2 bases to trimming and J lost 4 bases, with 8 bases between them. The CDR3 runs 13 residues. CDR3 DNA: TGTGCCAGCTCACCAGGACAGAGCACTGAAGCTTTCTTT. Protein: CASSPGQSTEAFF.

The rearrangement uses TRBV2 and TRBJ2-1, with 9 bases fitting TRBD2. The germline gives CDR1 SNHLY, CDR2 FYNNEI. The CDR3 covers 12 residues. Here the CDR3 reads CLWRGGRNEQFF. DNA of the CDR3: TGTCTCTGGCGGGGGGGCCGAAATGAGCAGTTCTTC.

CDR3 protein: CASSPIGRGNGYTF. The CDR3 region has the DNA TGTGCCAGCAGTCCCATCGGTCGGGGAAATGGCTACACCTTC. The rearrangement links TRBV27 to TRBJ1-2; D unclear. Trimming cost V 5 bases and J 6 bases, with 16 bases left between them. The CDR3 extends over 14 amino acids. Germline V gene sequence: CDR1 MNHEY, CDR2 SMNVEV (reference sequence).

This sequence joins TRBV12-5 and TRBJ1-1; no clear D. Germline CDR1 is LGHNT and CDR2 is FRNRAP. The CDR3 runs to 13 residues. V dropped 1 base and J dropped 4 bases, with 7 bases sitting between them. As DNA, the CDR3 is TGTGCTAGTGGTTTGGGACACTTCACTGAAGCTTTCTTT. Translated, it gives CASGLGHFTEAFF.

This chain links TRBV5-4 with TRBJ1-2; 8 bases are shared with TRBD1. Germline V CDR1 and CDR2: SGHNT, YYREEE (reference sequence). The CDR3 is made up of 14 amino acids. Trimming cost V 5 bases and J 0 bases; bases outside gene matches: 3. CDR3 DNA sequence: TGTGCCAGCAGATTACAGGGGGCTAACTATGGCTACACCTTC. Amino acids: CASRLQGANYGYTF.

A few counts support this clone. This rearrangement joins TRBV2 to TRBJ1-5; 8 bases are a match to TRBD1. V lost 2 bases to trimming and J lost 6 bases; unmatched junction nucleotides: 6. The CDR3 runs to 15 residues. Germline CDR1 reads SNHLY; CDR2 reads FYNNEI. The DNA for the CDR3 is TGTGCCAGCAGTGAACCCTTTGGACAGGGTCAGCCCCAGCATTTT. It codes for CASSEPFGQGQPQHF. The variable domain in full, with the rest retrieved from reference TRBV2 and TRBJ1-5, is EPEVTQTPSHQVTQMGQEVILRCVPISNHLYFYWYRQILGQKVEFLVSFYNNEISEKSEIFDDQFSVERPDGSNFTLKIRSTKLEDSAMYFCASSEPFGQGQPQHFGDGTRLSIL.

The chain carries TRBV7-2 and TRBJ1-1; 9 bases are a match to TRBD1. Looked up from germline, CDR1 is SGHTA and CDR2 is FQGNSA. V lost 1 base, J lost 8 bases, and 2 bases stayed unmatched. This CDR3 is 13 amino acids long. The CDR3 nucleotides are TGTGCCAGCAGCTTAGTGGGACAGGGAGAAGCTTTCTTT. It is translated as CASSLVGQGEAFF.

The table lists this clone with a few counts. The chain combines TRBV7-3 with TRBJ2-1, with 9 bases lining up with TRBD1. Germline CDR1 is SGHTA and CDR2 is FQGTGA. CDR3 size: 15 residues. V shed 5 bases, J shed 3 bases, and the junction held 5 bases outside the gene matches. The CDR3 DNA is TGTGCCAGCAGCGTAATGGGACAGGGCTACAATGAGCAGTTCTTC. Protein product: CASSVMGQGYNEQFF.

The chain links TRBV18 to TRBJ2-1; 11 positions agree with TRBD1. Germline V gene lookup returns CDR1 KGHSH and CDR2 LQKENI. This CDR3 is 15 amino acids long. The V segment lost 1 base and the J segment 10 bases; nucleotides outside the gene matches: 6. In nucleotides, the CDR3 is TGTGCCAGCTCACCACTAGGACAGGGGGCGAACGAGCAGTTCTTC. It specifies CASSPLGQGANEQFF.

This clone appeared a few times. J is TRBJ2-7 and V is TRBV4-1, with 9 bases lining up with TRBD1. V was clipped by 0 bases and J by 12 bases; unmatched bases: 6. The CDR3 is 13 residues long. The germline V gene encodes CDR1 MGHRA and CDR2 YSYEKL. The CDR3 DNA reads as TGCGCCAGCAGCCAAGATAGGGGGACAGGGACGTACTTC. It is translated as CASSQDRGTGTYF.

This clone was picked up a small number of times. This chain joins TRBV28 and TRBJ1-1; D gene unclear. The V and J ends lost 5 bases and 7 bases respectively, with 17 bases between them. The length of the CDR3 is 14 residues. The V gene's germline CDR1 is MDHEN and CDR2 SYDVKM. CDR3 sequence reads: CASSLPSERNEAFF. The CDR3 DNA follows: TGTGCCAGCAGTCTCCCGTCGGAGAGAAATGAAGCTTTCTTT. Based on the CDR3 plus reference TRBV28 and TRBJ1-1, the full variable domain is DVKVTQSSRYLVKRTGEKVFLECVQDMDHENMFWYRQDPGLGLRLIYFSYDVKMKEKGDIPEGYSVSREKKERFSLILESASTNQTSMYLCASSLPSERNEAFFGQGTRLTVV.

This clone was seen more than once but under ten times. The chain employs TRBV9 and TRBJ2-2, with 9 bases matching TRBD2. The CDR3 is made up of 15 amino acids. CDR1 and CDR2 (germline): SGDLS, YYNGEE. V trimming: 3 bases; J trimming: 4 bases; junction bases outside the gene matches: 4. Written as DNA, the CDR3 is TGTGCCAGCAGCGCAACTAGCGGGCTCACCGGGGAGCTGTTTTTT. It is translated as CASSATSGLTGELFF. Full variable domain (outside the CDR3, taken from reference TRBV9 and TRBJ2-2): DSGVTQTPKHLITATGQRVTLRCSPRSGDLSVYWYQQSLDQGLQFLIQYYNGEERAKGNILERFSAQQFPDLHSELNLSSLELGDSALYFCASSATSGLTGELFFGEGSRLTVL.

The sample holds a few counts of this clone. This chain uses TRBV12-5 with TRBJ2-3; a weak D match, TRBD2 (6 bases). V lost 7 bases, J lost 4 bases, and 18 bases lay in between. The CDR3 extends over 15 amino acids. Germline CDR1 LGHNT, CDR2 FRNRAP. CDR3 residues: CASVPFTSKPDTQYF. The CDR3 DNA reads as TGTGCTAGTGTCCCCTTTACTAGCAAGCCAGATACGCAGTATTTT.

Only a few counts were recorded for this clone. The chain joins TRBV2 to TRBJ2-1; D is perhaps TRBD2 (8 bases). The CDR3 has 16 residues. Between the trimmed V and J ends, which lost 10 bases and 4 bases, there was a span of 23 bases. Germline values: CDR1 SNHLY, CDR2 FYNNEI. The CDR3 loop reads CATQGVSGGAYNEQFF. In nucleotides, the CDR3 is TGTGCCACTCAGGGGGTCAGCGGGGGAGCGTACAATGAGCAGTTCTTC. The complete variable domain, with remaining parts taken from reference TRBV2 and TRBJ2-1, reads EPEVTQTPSHQVTQMGQEVILRCVPISNHLYFYWYRQILGQKVEFLVSFYNNEISEKSEIFDDQFSVERPDGSNFTLKIRSTKLEDSAMYFCATQGVSGGAYNEQFFGPGTRLTVL.

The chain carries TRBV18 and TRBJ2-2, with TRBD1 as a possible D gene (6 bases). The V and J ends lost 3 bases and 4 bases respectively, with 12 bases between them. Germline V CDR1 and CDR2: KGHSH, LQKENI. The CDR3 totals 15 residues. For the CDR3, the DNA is TGTGCCAGCTCACCGAACAGGGATGCCACCGGGGAGCTGTTTTTT. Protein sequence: CASSPNRDATGELFF.